The T cell receptor beta chain under discussion was sequenced for a study of T cell changes during pregnancy in multiple sclerosis. Method: immunoSEQ multiplex PCR; TCRdb's copy keeps in-frame clones and lacks some. The data hold some 100,000 clones, with 90% to 95% observed a single time. The CDR3 spans 15 residues. Germline V gene data show CDR1 as LNHNV and CDR2 as YYDKDF (reference sequence). With respect to this clone: The junction does not match germline at one end; this may be a read error.

Sample: peripheral blood, taken before pregnancy. The chain links TRBV15 to TRBJ2-1; 7 bases are shared with TRBD2. The source is a female donor with multiple sclerosis, enrolled in a pregnancy study. The CDR3 region has the DNA TGTGCCACCAGGAGAGGGGCTAGCGGTTACAATGAGCAGTTCTTC. It encodes CATRRGASGYNEQFF.